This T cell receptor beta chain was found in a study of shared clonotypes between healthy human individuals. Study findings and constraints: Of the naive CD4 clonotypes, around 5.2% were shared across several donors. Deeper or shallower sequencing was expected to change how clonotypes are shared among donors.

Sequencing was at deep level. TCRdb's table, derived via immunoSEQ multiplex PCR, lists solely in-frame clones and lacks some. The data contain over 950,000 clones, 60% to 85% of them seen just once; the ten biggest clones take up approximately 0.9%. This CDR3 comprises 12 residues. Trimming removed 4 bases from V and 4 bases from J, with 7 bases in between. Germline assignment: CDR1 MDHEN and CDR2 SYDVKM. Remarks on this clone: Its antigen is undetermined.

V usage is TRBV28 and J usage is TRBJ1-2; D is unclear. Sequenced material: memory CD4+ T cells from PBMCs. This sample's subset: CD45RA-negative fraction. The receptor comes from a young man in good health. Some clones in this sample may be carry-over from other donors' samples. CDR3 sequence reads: CASSWKLYGYTF. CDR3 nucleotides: TGTGCCAGCAGTTGGAAGCTCTATGGCTACACCTTC.